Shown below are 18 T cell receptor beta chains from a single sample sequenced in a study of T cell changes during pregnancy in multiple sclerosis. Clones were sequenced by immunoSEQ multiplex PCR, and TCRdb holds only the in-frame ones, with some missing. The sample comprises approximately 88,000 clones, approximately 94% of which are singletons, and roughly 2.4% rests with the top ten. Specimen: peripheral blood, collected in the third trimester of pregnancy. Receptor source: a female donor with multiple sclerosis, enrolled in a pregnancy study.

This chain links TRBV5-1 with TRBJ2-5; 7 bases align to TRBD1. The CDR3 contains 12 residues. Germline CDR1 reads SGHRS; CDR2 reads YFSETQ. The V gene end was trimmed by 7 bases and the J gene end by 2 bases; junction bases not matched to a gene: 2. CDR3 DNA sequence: TGCGCCAGCGAGGGACAGCAAGAGACCCAGTACTTC. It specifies CASEGQQETQYF.

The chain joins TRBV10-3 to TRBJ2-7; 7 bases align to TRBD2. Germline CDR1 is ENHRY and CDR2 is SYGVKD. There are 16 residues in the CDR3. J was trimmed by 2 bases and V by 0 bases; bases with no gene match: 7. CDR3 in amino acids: CAISESSGFLPYEQYF. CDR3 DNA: TGTGCCATCAGTGAGTCTAGCGGGTTCTTACCCTACGAGCAGTACTTC.

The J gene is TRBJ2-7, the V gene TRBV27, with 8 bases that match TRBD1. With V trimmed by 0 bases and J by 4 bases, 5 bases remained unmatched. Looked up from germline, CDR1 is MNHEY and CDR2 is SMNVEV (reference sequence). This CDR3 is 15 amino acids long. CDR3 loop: CASSLSQGAGYEQYF. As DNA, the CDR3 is TGTGCCAGCAGTTTATCGCAGGGGGCGGGGTACGAGCAGTACTTC.

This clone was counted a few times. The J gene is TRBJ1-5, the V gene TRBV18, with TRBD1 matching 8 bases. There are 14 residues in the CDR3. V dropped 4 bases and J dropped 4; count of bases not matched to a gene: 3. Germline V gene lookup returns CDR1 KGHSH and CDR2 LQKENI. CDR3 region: CASSRQGANQPQHF. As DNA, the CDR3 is TGTGCCAGCTCACGGCAGGGGGCGAATCAGCCCCAGCATTTT. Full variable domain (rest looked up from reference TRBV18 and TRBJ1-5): NAGVMQNPRHLVRRRGQEARLRCSPMKGHSHVYWYRQLPEEGLKFMVYLQKENIIDESGMPKERFSAEFPKEGPSILRIQQVVRGDSAAYFCASSRQGANQPQHFGDGTRLSIL.

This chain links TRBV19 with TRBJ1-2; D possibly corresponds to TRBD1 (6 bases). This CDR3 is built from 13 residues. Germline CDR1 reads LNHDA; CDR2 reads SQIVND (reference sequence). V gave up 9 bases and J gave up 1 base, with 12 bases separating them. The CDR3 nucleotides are TGTGCCAGCGCAGGGGCAGTTAACTATGGCTACACCTTC. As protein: CASAGAVNYGYTF.

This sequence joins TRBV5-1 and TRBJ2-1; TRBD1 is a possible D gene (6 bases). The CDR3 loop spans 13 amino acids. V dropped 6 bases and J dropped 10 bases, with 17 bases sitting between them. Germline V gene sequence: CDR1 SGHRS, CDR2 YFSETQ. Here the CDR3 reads CASTASTGFEQFF. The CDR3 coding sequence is TGCGCCAGCACCGCATCAACAGGGTTCGAGCAGTTCTTC.

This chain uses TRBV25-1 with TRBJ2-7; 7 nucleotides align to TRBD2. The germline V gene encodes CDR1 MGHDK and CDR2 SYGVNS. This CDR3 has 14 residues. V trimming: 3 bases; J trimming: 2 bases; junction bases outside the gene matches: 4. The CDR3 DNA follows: TGTGCCAGCAGTGAGGGCGGGAGCACCTACGAGCAGTACTTC. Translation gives CASSEGGSTYEQYF.

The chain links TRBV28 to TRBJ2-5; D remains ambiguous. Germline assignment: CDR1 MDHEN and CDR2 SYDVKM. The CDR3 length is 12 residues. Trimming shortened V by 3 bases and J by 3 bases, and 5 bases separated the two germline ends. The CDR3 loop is CASSLPEETQYF. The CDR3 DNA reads TGTGCCAGCAGTTTGCCAGAAGAGACCCAGTACTTC. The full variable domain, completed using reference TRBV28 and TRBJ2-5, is DVKVTQSSRYLVKRTGEKVFLECVQDMDHENMFWYRQDPGLGLRLIYFSYDVKMKEKGDIPEGYSVSREKKERFSLILESASTNQTSMYLCASSLPEETQYFGPGTRLLVL.

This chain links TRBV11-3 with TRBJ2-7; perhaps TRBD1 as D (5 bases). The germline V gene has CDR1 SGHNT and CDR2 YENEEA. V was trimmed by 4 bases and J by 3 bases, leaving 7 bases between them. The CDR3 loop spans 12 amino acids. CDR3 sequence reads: CASSWTSYEQYF. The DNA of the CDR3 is TGTGCCAGCAGCTGGACAAGCTACGAGCAGTACTTC.

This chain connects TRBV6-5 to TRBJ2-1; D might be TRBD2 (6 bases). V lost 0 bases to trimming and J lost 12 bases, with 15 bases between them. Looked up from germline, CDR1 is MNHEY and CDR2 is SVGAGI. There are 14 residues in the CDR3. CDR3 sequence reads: CASSYSVLRAGQFF. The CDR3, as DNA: TGTGCCAGCAGTTACTCGGTACTCCGAGCGGGGCAGTTCTTC.

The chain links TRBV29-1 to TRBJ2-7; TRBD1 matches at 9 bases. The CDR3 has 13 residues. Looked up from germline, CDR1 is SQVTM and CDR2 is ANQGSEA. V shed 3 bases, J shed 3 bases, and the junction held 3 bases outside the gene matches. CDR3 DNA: TGCAGCGTTGATAGGGGACAGGGCTACGAGCAGTACTTC. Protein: CSVDRGQGYEQYF.

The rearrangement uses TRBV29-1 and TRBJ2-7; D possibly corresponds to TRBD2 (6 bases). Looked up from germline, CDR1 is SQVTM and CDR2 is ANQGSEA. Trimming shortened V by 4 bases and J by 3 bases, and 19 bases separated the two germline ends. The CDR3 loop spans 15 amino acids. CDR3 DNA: TGCAGCGTTGTTTTAGTATACGGCGGGAACTACGAGCAGTACTTC. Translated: CSVVLVYGGNYEQYF.

CDR3 amino acids: CASSLSLAGPPGSYNEQFF. CDR3 in DNA: TGTGCCAGCAGCTTGTCGCTAGCGGGACCCCCGGGCTCCTACAATGAGCAGTTCTTC. The chain has TRBV5-4 and TRBJ2-1, with 9 bases lining up with TRBD2. The CDR3 has 19 residues. Trimming removed 1 base from V and 0 bases from J; junction bases left unmatched: 11. The germline gives CDR1 SGHNT, CDR2 YYREEE (reference sequence).

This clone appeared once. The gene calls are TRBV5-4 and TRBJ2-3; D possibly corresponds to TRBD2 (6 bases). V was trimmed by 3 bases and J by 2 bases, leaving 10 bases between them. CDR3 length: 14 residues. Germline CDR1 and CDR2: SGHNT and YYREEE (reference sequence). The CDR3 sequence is CASSSGLYTDTQYF. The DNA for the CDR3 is TGTGCCAGCAGCTCGGGACTCTACACAGATACGCAGTATTTT. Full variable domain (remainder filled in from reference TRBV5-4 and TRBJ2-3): ETGVTQSPTHLIKTRGQQVTLRCSSQSGHNTVSWYQQALGQGPQFIFQYYREEENGRGNFPPRFSGLQFPNYSSELNVNALELDDSALYLCASSSGLYTDTQYFGPGTRLTVL.

The CDR3 loop is CASSGGLAGQVYEQYF. Written as DNA, the CDR3 is TGTGCCAGCAGTGGTGGACTAGCGGGACAAGTTTACGAGCAGTACTTC. The chain joins TRBV27 to TRBJ2-7; 12 nucleotides align to TRBD2. The CDR3 loop spans 16 amino acids. V was clipped by 5 bases and J by 4 bases; unmatched bases: 9. Germline values: CDR1 MNHEY, CDR2 SMNVEV (reference sequence).

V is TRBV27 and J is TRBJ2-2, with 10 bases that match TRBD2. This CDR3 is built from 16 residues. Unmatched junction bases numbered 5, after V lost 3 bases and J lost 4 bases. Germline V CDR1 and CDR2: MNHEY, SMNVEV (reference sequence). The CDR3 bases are TGTGCCAGCAGTTTTACCGGGACTAGCGTCACCGGGGAGCTGTTTTTT. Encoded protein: CASSFTGTSVTGELFF.

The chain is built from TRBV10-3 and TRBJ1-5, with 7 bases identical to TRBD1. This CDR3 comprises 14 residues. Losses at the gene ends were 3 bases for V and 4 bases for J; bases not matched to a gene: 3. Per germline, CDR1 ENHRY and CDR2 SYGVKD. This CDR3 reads CAISEGDRNQPQHF. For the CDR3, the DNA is TGTGCCATCAGTGAAGGGGACAGAAATCAGCCCCAGCATTTT.

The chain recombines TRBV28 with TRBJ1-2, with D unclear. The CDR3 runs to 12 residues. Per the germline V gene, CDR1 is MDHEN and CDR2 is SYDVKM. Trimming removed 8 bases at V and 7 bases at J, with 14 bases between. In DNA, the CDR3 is TGTGCCAGCTCCCTAATCTATGGTGGCTACACCTTC. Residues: CASSLIYGGYTF.